Below, 21 T cell receptor beta chains from the same sample are listed, as sequenced in a study of beta chain features in type 1 diabetes. Study results and limitations: In all four CD4+ subsets, TCRB CDR3 length was significantly, moderately reduced in type 1 diabetes.

The antigens these receptors bind are not known. Expressed TCRB transcripts were sequenced because the entire RNA isolate underwent reverse transcription. The data were produced by immunoSEQ multiplex PCR, yet TCRdb's version contains in-frame clones alone and is incomplete. The sample holds roughly 300,000 clones, 13% to 15% seen once. The sample was naive CD4+ T cells from blood. These receptors all stem from a man aged 30 to 39 with type 1 diabetes.

This chain joins TRBV7-3 and TRBJ2-1, with TRBD2 as a possible D gene (6 bases). The V gene's germline CDR1 is SGHTA and CDR2 FQGTGA. V lost 6 bases, J lost 4 bases, and 16 bases lay in between. This CDR3 is 15 amino acids long. The CDR3 region is CASSANGGSYNEQFF. The CDR3 region has the DNA TGTGCCAGCAGTGCCAACGGAGGGTCATACAATGAGCAGTTCTTC.

This chain uses TRBV4-1 with TRBJ1-1, with 7 nucleotides matching TRBD1. The V gene end was trimmed by 1 base and the J gene end by 0 bases; junction bases not matched to a gene: 2. Germline values: CDR1 MGHRA, CDR2 YSYEKL. This CDR3 spans 15 amino acids. This chain's CDR3 is CASSQATGMNTEAFF. CDR3 in DNA: TGCGCCAGCAGCCAAGCGACAGGGATGAACACTGAAGCTTTCTTT.

The CDR3 spells CARERDRGSYNEQFF. DNA of the CDR3: TGTGCCAGGGAAAGAGACAGGGGTTCCTACAATGAGCAGTTCTTC. The chain couples TRBV2 to TRBJ2-1; 8 bases are shared with TRBD1. Germline loops: CDR1 SNHLY, CDR2 FYNNEI. The CDR3 is 15 amino acids. The trim removed 9 bases at V and 1 base at J, leaving 8 bases unmatched.

The V gene is TRBV14, the J gene TRBJ1-2; no reliable D call. This CDR3 spans 13 amino acids. V was pared by 0 bases and J by 6 bases, with 8 bases between. The germline V gene encodes CDR1 SGHDN and CDR2 FVKESK. CDR3 sequence: CASSQDYRHGYTF. CDR3 sequence (DNA): TGTGCCAGCAGCCAAGATTACAGACATGGCTACACCTTC.

This chain joins TRBV5-1 and TRBJ1-4; 11 bases align to TRBD1. The CDR3 extends over 15 amino acids. After removal of 4 bases from V and 8 bases from J, the junction contained 7 bases not matched to a gene. The germline CDR1 and CDR2 sequences are SGHRS and YFSETQ. The CDR3 sequence: CASSVSGTGGEKLFF. CDR3 nucleotide sequence: TGCGCCAGCAGCGTATCCGGGACAGGGGGGGAAAAACTGTTTTTT.

This clone has more than one count but fewer than ten. The gene calls are TRBV5-6 and TRBJ2-3; 10 nucleotides line up with TRBD2. Germline lookup yields CDR1 SGHDT and CDR2 YYEEEE. The V segment lost 2 bases and the J segment 4 bases; nucleotides outside the gene matches: 4. The CDR3 runs 15 residues. CDR3 region: CASSFGLAGADTQYF. As DNA, the CDR3 is TGTGCCAGCAGCTTTGGGCTAGCGGGAGCAGATACGCAGTATTTT. The whole variable domain, remainder taken from reference TRBV5-6 and TRBJ2-3, is DAGVTQSPTHLIKTRGQQVTLRCSPKSGHDTVSWYQQALGQGPQFIFQYYEEEERQRGNFPDRFSGHQFPNYSSELNVNALLLGDSALYLCASSFGLAGADTQYFGPGTRLTVL.

The sample holds a few counts of this clone. This sequence joins TRBV7-9 and TRBJ2-7, with TRBD2 matching 8 bases. V lost 5 bases to trimming and J lost 5 bases; unmatched junction nucleotides: 2. CDR3 length equals 12 residues. Germline V gene lookup returns CDR1 SEHNR and CDR2 FQNEAQ (reference sequence). The CDR3 bases are TGTGCCAGCAGCCCGGGAGGGGACGAGCAGTACTTC. Protein: CASSPGGDEQYF.

This chain links TRBV9 with TRBJ2-5, with TRBD2 matching over 7 bases. J gave up 4 bases and V 0 bases, and 3 bases lay outside the gene matches. This CDR3 region has 14 residues. CDR1 is SGDLS, CDR2 YYNGEE, per germline. The CDR3 region is CASSVEAGSETQYF. The CDR3 DNA sequence: TGTGCCAGCAGCGTAGAAGCGGGGTCAGAGACCCAGTACTTC. Full variable domain (rest looked up from reference TRBV9 and TRBJ2-5): DSGVTQTPKHLITATGQRVTLRCSPRSGDLSVYWYQQSLDQGLQFLIQYYNGEERAKGNILERFSAQQFPDLHSELNLSSLELGDSALYFCASSVEAGSETQYFGPGTRLLVL.

The chain carries TRBV15 and TRBJ2-7; weak D call: TRBD2 (6 bases). The CDR3 sequence is 13 residues long. Trimming removed 8 bases from V and 1 base from J, with 12 bases in between. Germline CDR1 is LNHNV and CDR2 is YYDKDF (reference sequence). The CDR3 nucleotides read TGTGCCACCCGCCGCGCGGGATCCTACGAGCAGTACTTC. It codes for CATRRAGSYEQYF.

The chain carries TRBV7-2 and TRBJ2-4; 8 bases agree with TRBD2. The CDR3 runs to 15 residues. V lost 5 bases and J lost 1; bases outside the gene matches: 4. Germline lookup yields CDR1 SGHTA and CDR2 FQGNSA. CDR3 amino acids: CASSAGGPAKNIQYF. The CDR3 DNA reads TGTGCCAGCAGCGCGGGGGGCCCGGCCAAAAACATTCAGTACTTC.

V usage is TRBV11-2 and J usage is TRBJ2-5; 12 nucleotides align to TRBD2. The germline V gene encodes CDR1 SGHAT and CDR2 FQNNGV. Unmatched junction bases numbered 12, after V lost 2 bases and J lost 5 bases. The CDR3 is made up of 18 amino acids. CDR3 nucleotide sequence: TGTGCCAGCAGCTTACATTGGAGGCTAGCGGGAGGGCAGGAGACCCAGTACTTC. Protein: CASSLHWRLAGGQETQYF.

The rearrangement joins TRBV5-4 to TRBJ1-1; TRBD1 matches 10 bases. The CDR3 runs 14 residues. The germline V gene has CDR1 SGHNT and CDR2 YYREEE (reference sequence). Unmatched junction bases numbered 4, after V lost 4 bases and J lost 4 bases. The DNA of the CDR3 is TGTGCCAGCAGCGTGGGACAGGGGATCACTGAAGCTTTCTTT. It yields the protein CASSVGQGITEAFF.

J is TRBJ2-1 and V is TRBV9; no definite D call. CDR1 is SGDLS and CDR2 is YYNGEE in the germline V gene. The CDR3 consists of 13 residues. Between the trimmed V and J ends, which lost 4 bases and 5 bases, there was a span of 10 bases. This chain's CDR3 is CASSPRWDNEQFF. CDR3 nucleotides: TGTGCCAGCAGCCCCAGGTGGGACAATGAGCAGTTCTTC.

This clone was observed a handful of times. The chain uses TRBV15 and TRBJ2-1; 9 nucleotides align to TRBD2. Germline V gene lookup returns CDR1 LNHNV and CDR2 YYDKDF (reference sequence). CDR3 size: 17 residues. With 2 bases clipped from V and 6 bases from J, the junction kept 11 bases outside the gene matches. As DNA, the CDR3 is TGTGCCACCAGCAGACATGCTAGCGGGATGGGTATCAATGAGCAGTTCTTC. Translating gives CATSRHASGMGINEQFF.

This chain joins TRBV7-2 and TRBJ2-5; 7 positions match TRBD2. This CDR3 has 16 residues. Unmatched junction bases numbered 10, after V lost 1 base and J lost 5 bases. Germline V gene sequence: CDR1 SGHTA, CDR2 FQGNSA. CDR3: CASSLDGGRRWETQYF. The CDR3 region has the DNA TGTGCCAGCAGCTTAGATGGCGGGAGACGGTGGGAGACCCAGTACTTC.

This clone was picked up a small number of times. CDR3 bases: TGTGCCAGCAGCTCTCCGGGAGGGGAGACTGGGGCCAACGTCCTGACTTTC. This gives the protein CASSSPGGETGANVLTF. The chain recombines TRBV7-9 with TRBJ2-6, with 8 bases matching TRBD2. The V and J ends lost 4 bases and 2 bases, in that order; junction bases with no gene match: 7. CDR3 length: 17 amino acids. Germline CDR1 and CDR2: SEHNR and FQNEAQ (reference sequence).

The gene calls are TRBV7-9 and TRBJ2-7, with 7 bases fitting TRBD1. The germline CDR1 and CDR2 sequences are SEHNR and FQNEAQ (reference sequence). The CDR3 covers 13 residues. V lost 5 bases, J lost 1 base, and 2 bases stayed unmatched. CDR3 DNA: TGTGCCAGCAGCCGCAGGGGGTCCTACGAGCAGTACTTC. This gives the protein CASSRRGSYEQYF. Full variable domain (missing parts from reference TRBV7-9 and TRBJ2-7): DTGVSQNPRHKITKRGQNVTFRCDPISEHNRLYWYRQTLGQGPEFLTYFQNEAQLEKSRLLSDRFSAERPKGSFSTLEIQRTEQGDSAMYLCASSRRGSYEQYFGPGTRLTVT.

This clone was seen a few times. This sequence joins TRBV7-6 and TRBJ1-5; D ambiguous. This CDR3 is 13 amino acids long. With 3 bases removed from V and 6 bases from J, the gap between germline ends came to 9 bases. The V gene's germline CDR1 is SGHVS and CDR2 FNYEAQ. The CDR3 DNA reads TGTGCCAGCAGCTTTGCCGTCGGTCAGCCCCAGCATTTT. It translates to CASSFAVGQPQHF.

This chain connects TRBV7-2 to TRBJ1-2, with D hard to call. The V and J ends lost 5 bases and 4 bases respectively, with 20 bases between them. In germline, CDR1 is SGHTA, CDR2 FQGNSA. The CDR3 is made up of 16 amino acids. CDR3 bases: TGTGCCAGCAGCCAAGATGGTACGGGATTGGTCTATGGCTACACCTTC. This gives the protein CASSQDGTGLVYGYTF.

This clone has only a few counts. V gene TRBV11-2 combines with J gene TRBJ2-1; D is possibly TRBD2 (5 bases). CDR1 and CDR2 from the germline V gene are SGHAT and FQNNGV. The CDR3 sequence is 14 residues long. Trimming left V 1 base short and J 3 bases short, with 7 bases between. CDR3 in amino acids: CASSLAGSYNEQFF. CDR3 in DNA: TGTGCCAGCAGCTTAGCGGGGAGCTACAATGAGCAGTTCTTC. Full variable domain (missing parts from reference TRBV11-2 and TRBJ2-1): EAGVAQSPRYKIIEKRQSVAFWCNPISGHATLYWYQQILGQGPKLLIQFQNNGVVDDSQLPKDRFSAERLKGVDSTLKIQPAKLEDSAVYLCASSLAGSYNEQFFGPGTRLTVL.

V gene TRBV29-1 combines with J gene TRBJ2-3; 10 bases match TRBD2. The CDR3 extends over 15 amino acids. With V trimmed by 4 bases and J by 1 base, 5 bases remained unmatched. Germline-derived CDR1 and CDR2 are SQVTM and ANQGSEA. The CDR3 spells CSVVPSGRGTDTQYF. The CDR3 nucleotides are TGCAGCGTTGTCCCCAGCGGGAGGGGCACAGATACGCAGTATTTT.